This T cell receptor (beta chain) was identified during a study of Ad26.COV2.S vaccination and SARS-CoV-2 variants. Only in-frame clones appear in the TCRdb table, and some are missing; sequencing was by immunoSEQ multiplex PCR. The data hold roughly 390,000 clones, with approximately 90% observed a single time. CDR1 is SQVTM, CDR2 ANQGSEA, per germline. The CDR3 has 15 amino acids. Germline trimming cut 8 bases from V and 1 base from J; bases unmatched to any gene: 11. Described treatment: 19 received Ad26.COV2.S at low or high dose, single or two shots; roughly five received placebo; per-sample allocation not given. Specimens were obtained on day 63 following the first vaccine or placebo injection. On this clone: The antigen is not known.

Study observations and caveats: Vaccine and placebo recipients had similar non-spike TCR breadth. The authors reported substantial breadth in spike-specific CD8+ and CD4+ T cell responses after vaccination. Participants in the vaccine arm had higher spike-specific TCR breadth; placebo recipients had lower.

This chain uses TRBV29-1 with TRBJ2-5; 9 positions match TRBD2. The sample was peripheral blood, taken in a trial of Ad26.COV2.S vaccine versus placebo. This clonotype originated in a person between 18 and 65 years old who received the Ad26.COV2.S COVID-19 vaccine or a placebo. The CDR3 spells CSSRVSGGPQETQYF. CDR3 sequence (DNA): TGCAGCTCCCGCGTGAGCGGGGGGCCCCAAGAGACCCAGTACTTC. The whole variable domain, filled in from reference TRBV29-1 and TRBJ2-5, reads SAVISQKPSRDICQRGTSLTIQCQVDSQVTMMFWYRQQPGQSLTLIATANQGSEATYESGFVIDKFPISRPNLTFSTLTVSNMSPEDSSIYLCSSRVSGGPQETQYFGPGTRLLVL.